This is a list of T cell receptor beta chains from one sample in a study of blood T cells in healthy people across ages. TCRdb redid the calling of the 5' RACE reads with MiXCR, one entry per CDR3 protein. The data contain roughly 800,000 distinct CDR3 sequences, less than 70% of them singletons. Sequenced: blood. The receptors shown here come from a man older than 75 in good health. The CDR3 runs from the conserved cysteine through the conserved F or W. A D gene is named only where the DNA matches it firmly. Some rows mark clone size as missing; the rest say once, few, many or name a class of expanded clone.

CASRQGSVLEQYF	TGTGCCAGCAGGCAGGGGTCAGTTCTCGAGCAGTACTTC	NA	TRBV6-8	TRBJ2-7	NA
CASVQDGNNEQFF	TGTGCCAGCGTTCAGGACGGAAACAATGAGCAGTTCTTC	NA	TRBV27	TRBJ2-1	NA
CASSPGRNQPQHF	TGTGCCAGCAGCCCAGGGCGCAATCAGCCCCAGCATTTT	many	TRBV7-3	TRBJ1-5	NA
CSASVRASGETQYF	TGCAGTGCTAGCGTCAGGGCTTCTGGTGAGACCCAGTACTTC	NA	TRBV20-1	TRBJ2-5	NA
CASSQQGWAFF	TGTGCCAGCAGCCAACAGGGGTGGGCTTTCTTT	NA	TRBV2	TRBJ1-1	TRBD1
CAISESPGPPKETQYF	TGTGCCATCAGTGAGTCGCCCGGACCCCCAAAAGAGACCCAGTACTTC	NA	TRBV10-3	TRBJ2-5	NA
CASSYKTGTSGGEQYF	TGTGCCAGCAGTTACAAGACCGGGACTAGCGGGGGTGAGCAGTACTTC	few	TRBV6-2/TRBV6-3	TRBJ2-5	TRBD2
CASSLVPGGVQETQYF	TGTGCCAGCAGCTTAGTCCCCGGGGGCGTACAAGAGACCCAGTACTTC	NA	TRBV7-2	TRBJ2-5	NA
CASSFPWETQYF	TGTGCCAGCAGCTTCCCCTGGGAGACCCAGTACTTC	NA	TRBV7-2	TRBJ2-5	NA
CASSSASYNEQFF	TGCGCCAGCAGCTCTGCTAGCTACAATGAGCAGTTCTTC	NA	TRBV5-1	TRBJ2-1	NA
CASSNRDRDPSTDTQYF	TGTGCCAGCAGCAACCGGGACAGGGATCCTAGCACAGATACGCAGTATTTT	NA	TRBV13	TRBJ2-3	TRBD1
CASSPAGFGLGEQFF	TGTGCCAGCTCACCCGCGGGATTCGGTCTAGGTGAGCAGTTCTTC	NA	TRBV18	TRBJ2-1	NA
CASSPRTSGRHYEQYF	TGTGCCAGCAGCCCTCGGACTAGCGGGAGGCACTACGAGCAGTACTTC	NA	TRBV7-9	TRBJ2-7	TRBD2
CASSYEGGEQYF	TGTGCCAGCAGTTATGAGGGTGGCGAGCAGTACTTC	NA	TRBV6-5	TRBJ2-7	NA
CASSQESSEQFF	TGTGCCAGCAGCCAAGAGTCAAGTGAGCAGTTCTTC	NA	TRBV14	TRBJ2-1	NA
CAISEEAGYNEQFF	TGTGCCATCAGTGAGGAGGCAGGCTACAATGAGCAGTTCTTC	NA	TRBV10-3	TRBJ2-1	NA
CASSRNEGYEQYF	TGTGCCAGCAGCCGAAACGAGGGGTACGAGCAGTACTTC	NA	TRBV3-1	TRBJ2-7	NA
CASQVRGPADEQYF	TGTGCCAGCCAGGTACGCGGGCCCGCGGACGAGCAGTACTTC	few	TRBV12-3/TRBV12-4	TRBJ2-7	NA
CASSLDPGYNEQYF	TGTGCCAGCAGCTTAGACCCAGGCTACAATGAGCAGTACTTC	NA	TRBV11-2	TRBJ2-7	NA
CASSLEAGAEQYF	TGTGCCAGCAGCTTAGAGGCGGGAGCCGAGCAGTACTTC	NA	TRBV7-6	TRBJ2-7	TRBD2
CASSFPPPGPHRRTGELFF	TGTGCCAGCAGCTTTCCCCCGCCGGGACCACACCGGCGGACCGGGGAGCTGTTTTTT	once	TRBV7-9	TRBJ2-2	NA
CASSENRVGSQPQHF	TGTGCCAGCAGTGAAAACCGAGTAGGAAGTCAGCCCCAGCATTTT	once	TRBV6-1	TRBJ1-5	NA
CASSPLGRGANVLTF	TGCGCCAGCAGCCCTCTAGGACGCGGGGCCAACGTCCTGACTTTC	many	TRBV5-1	TRBJ2-6	NA
CASSIRQGGTDTQYF	TGTGCCAGCAGTATAAGACAGGGTGGCACAGATACGCAGTATTTT	few	TRBV2	TRBJ2-3	TRBD1
CSASPGQGLNEQFF	TGCAGTGCTTCTCCGGGACAGGGGCTCAATGAGCAGTTCTTC	NA	TRBV20-1	TRBJ2-1	TRBD1
CASSKGAVSGANVLTF	TGTGCCAGCAGCAAAGGGGCGGTCTCTGGGGCCAACGTCCTGACTTTC	NA	TRBV21-1	TRBJ2-6	NA
CASSRSGTAPQETQYF	TGTGCCAGCAGCCGTTCCGGGACGGCACCTCAAGAGACCCAGTACTTC	NA	TRBV3-1	TRBJ2-5	NA
CASSLDGRYNEQYF	TGTGCCAGCAGCTTAGATGGCAGGTACAATGAGCAGTACTTC	NA	TRBV7-9	TRBJ2-7	NA
CASSVESGKNEQFF	TGTGCCAGCAGTGTGGAGTCAGGGAAGAATGAGCAGTTCTTC	NA	TRBV2	TRBJ2-1	NA
CASSPSVHRYVYF	TGTGCCAGCAGTCCCTCTGTCCACAGATACGTGTATTTT	NA	TRBV12-3/TRBV12-4	TRBJ2-3	NA
CASSGAPASGYTF	TGTGCCAGCAGCGGGGCCCCTGCTAGCGGCTACACCTTC	few	TRBV7-9	TRBJ1-2	NA
CSAPETTNEKLFF	TGCAGTGCTCCGGAGACTACTAATGAAAAACTGTTTTTT	NA	TRBV20-1	TRBJ1-4	NA
CASIPANPTDTQYF	TGTGCCAGCATCCCAGCGAACCCCACAGATACGCAGTATTTT	NA	TRBV6-6	TRBJ2-3	NA
CAITGTSGRSDTGELFF	TGTGCCATCACCGGGACTAGCGGGAGGAGTGACACCGGGGAGCTGTTTTTT	NA	TRBV10-3	TRBJ2-2	TRBD2
CASSSLTGYTF	TGTGCCAGCAGCTCCCTAACTGGCTACACCTTC	NA	TRBV7-2	TRBJ1-2	NA
CASSSPGNIYEQYF	TGTGCCAGCAGCTCCCCTGGCAATATCTACGAGCAGTACTTC	NA	TRBV7-3	TRBJ2-7	NA
CASTPRDRVPYEQYF	TGTGCCAGCACTCCCCGGGACAGGGTACCTTACGAGCAGTACTTC	NA	TRBV27	TRBJ2-7	TRBD1
CASSPAYVWETQYF	TGTGCCAGCAGTCCGGCCTACGTCTGGGAGACCCAGTACTTC	NA	TRBV27	TRBJ2-5	NA
CASSLRTESYNEQFF	TGTGCCAGCAGTCTGCGGACAGAGTCCTACAATGAGCAGTTCTTC	NA	TRBV2	TRBJ2-1	NA
CASSQEGTVMNTEAFF	TGTGCCAGCAGCCAAGAAGGGACAGTCATGAACACTGAAGCTTTCTTT	few	TRBV3-1	TRBJ1-1	TRBD1
CASSLGQGAWDEQFF	TGTGCCAGCAGCCTAGGACAGGGGGCTTGGGATGAGCAGTTCTTC	NA	TRBV7-8	TRBJ2-1	TRBD1
CASSQSQQTSYEQYF	TGCGCCAGCAGCCAAAGTCAGCAGACCTCCTACGAGCAGTACTTC	NA	TRBV4-1	TRBJ2-7	NA
CASSSLAGGPVGGYNEQFF	TGTGCCAGCAGTTCTTTAGCGGGAGGGCCTGTGGGGGGCTACAATGAGCAGTTCTTC	few	TRBV12-3/TRBV12-4	TRBJ2-1	TRBD2
CASSLDLAGGSGYTQYF	TGTGCCAGCAGCTTAGATCTAGCGGGAGGCTCTGGGTATACGCAGTATTTT	few	TRBV7-2	TRBJ2-3	TRBD2
CASSDTMNTEAFF	TGTGCCAGCAGTGATACCATGAACACTGAAGCTTTCTTT	NA	TRBV12-3/TRBV12-4	TRBJ1-1	NA
CASSLGLSNEQFF	TGTGCCAGCAGTTTAGGGCTGTCCAATGAGCAGTTCTTC	NA	TRBV27	TRBJ2-1	NA
CAGSVEASGRGYNEQFF	TGTGCCGGCAGCGTAGAGGCTAGCGGGAGGGGATACAATGAGCAGTTCTTC	NA	TRBV9	TRBJ2-1	TRBD2
CASSDGQGNYEQYF	TGTGCCAGCAGCGACGGACAGGGGAACTACGAGCAGTACTTC	NA	TRBV7-6	TRBJ2-7	TRBD1
CASILPGVGEQYF	TGTGCCAGCATCCTACCGGGCGTAGGCGAGCAGTACTTC	NA	TRBV6-2/TRBV6-3	TRBJ2-7	NA
CASRLGGTSNEQFF	TGCGCCAGCAGATTAGGCGGAACCTCCAATGAGCAGTTCTTC	NA	TRBV5-1	TRBJ2-1	NA